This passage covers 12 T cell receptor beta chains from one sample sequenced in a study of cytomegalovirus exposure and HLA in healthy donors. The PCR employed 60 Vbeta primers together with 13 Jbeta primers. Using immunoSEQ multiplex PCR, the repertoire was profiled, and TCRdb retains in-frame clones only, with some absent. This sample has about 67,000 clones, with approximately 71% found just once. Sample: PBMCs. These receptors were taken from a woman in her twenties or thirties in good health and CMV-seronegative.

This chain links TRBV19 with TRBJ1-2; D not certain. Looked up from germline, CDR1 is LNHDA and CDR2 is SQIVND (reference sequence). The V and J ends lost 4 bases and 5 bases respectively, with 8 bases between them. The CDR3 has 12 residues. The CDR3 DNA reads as TGTGCCAGTAGTAACCGGTTATATGGCTACACCTTC. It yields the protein CASSNRLYGYTF.

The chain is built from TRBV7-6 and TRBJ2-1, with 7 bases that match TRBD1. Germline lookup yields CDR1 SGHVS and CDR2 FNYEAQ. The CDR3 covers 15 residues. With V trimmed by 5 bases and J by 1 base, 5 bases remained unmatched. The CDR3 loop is CASSPDRLSYNEQFF. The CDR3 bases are TGTGCCAGCAGCCCGGACAGGCTTTCCTACAATGAGCAGTTCTTC.

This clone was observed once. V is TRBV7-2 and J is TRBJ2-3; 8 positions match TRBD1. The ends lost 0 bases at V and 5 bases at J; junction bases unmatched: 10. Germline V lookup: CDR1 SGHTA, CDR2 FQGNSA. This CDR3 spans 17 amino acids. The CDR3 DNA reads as TGTGCCAGCAGCTTAGCCCCCCAGGGGGCTTCGGAAGATACGCAGTATTTT. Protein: CASSLAPQGASEDTQYF.

The CDR3 sequence is CASSIESRATDTQYF. CDR3 DNA: TGTGCCAGTAGTATAGAAAGCAGGGCCACAGATACGCAGTATTTT. V gene TRBV19 combines with J gene TRBJ2-3; tentative D call: TRBD1 (5 bases). The CDR3 totals 15 residues. Germline V gene sequence: CDR1 LNHDA, CDR2 SQIVND (reference sequence). Trimming took 0 bases from V and 2 from J, leaving 9 bases between them.

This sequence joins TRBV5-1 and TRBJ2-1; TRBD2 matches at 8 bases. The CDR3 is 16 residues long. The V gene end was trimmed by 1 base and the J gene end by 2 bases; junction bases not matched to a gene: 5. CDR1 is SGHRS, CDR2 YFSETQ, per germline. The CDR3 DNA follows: TGCGCCAGCAGCTTGTCCTCGGGGGGGGCCTACAATGAGCAGTTCTTC. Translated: CASSLSSGGAYNEQFF.

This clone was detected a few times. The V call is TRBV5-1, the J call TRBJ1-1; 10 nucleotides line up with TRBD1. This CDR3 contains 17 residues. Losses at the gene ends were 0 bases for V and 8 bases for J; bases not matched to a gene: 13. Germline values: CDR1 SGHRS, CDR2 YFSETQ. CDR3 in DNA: TGCGCCAGCAGCTTGGCCTCGGGACAGGGGTTTGCTGGAGAAGCTTTCTTT. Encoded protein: CASSLASGQGFAGEAFF. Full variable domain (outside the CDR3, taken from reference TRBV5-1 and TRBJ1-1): KAGVTQTPRYLIKTRGQQVTLSCSPISGHRSVSWYQQTPGQGLQFLFEYFSETQRNKGNFPGRFSGRQFSNSRSEMNVSTLELGDSALYLCASSLASGQGFAGEAFFGQGTRLTVV.

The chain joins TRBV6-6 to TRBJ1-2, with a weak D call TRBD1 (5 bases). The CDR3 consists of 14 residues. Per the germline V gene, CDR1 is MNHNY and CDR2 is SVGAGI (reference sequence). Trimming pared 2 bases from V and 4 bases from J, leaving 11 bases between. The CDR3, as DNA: TGTGCCAGCAGTTACCGGGCAGGGCCCTATGGCTACACCTTC. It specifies CASSYRAGPYGYTF.

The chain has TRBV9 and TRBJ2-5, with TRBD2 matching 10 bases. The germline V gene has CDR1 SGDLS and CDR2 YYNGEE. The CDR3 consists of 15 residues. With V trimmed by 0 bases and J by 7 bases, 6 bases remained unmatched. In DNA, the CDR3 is TGTGCCAGCAGCGTAGACGCTAGCGGGGGTGTGACCCAGTACTTC. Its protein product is CASSVDASGGVTQYF.

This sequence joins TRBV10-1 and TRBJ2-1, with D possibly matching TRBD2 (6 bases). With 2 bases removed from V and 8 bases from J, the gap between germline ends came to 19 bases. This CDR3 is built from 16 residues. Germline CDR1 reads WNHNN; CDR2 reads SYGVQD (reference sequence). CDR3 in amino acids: CASSETRDPGVYEQFF. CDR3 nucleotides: TGCGCCAGCAGTGAGACCCGGGACCCGGGGGTCTATGAGCAGTTCTTC.

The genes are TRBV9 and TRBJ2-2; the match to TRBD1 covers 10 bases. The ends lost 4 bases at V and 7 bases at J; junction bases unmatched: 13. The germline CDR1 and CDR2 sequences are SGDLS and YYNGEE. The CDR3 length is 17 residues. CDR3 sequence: CASSPRDRGIVGGELFF. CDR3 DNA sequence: TGTGCCAGCAGCCCTCGGGACAGGGGAATTGTGGGCGGGGAGCTGTTTTTT.

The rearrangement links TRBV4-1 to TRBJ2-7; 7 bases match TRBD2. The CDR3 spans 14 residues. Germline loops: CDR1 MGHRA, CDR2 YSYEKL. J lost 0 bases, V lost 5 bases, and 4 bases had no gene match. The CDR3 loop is CASSGGDGSYEQYF. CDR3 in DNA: TGCGCCAGCAGCGGGGGGGACGGCTCCTACGAGCAGTACTTC.

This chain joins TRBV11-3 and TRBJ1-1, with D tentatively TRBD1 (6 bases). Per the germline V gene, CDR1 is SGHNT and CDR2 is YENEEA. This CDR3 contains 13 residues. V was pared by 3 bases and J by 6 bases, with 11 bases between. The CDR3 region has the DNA TGTGCCAGCAGCTTTACAGGGTCCCCTGAAGCTTTCTTT. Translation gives CASSFTGSPEAFF.